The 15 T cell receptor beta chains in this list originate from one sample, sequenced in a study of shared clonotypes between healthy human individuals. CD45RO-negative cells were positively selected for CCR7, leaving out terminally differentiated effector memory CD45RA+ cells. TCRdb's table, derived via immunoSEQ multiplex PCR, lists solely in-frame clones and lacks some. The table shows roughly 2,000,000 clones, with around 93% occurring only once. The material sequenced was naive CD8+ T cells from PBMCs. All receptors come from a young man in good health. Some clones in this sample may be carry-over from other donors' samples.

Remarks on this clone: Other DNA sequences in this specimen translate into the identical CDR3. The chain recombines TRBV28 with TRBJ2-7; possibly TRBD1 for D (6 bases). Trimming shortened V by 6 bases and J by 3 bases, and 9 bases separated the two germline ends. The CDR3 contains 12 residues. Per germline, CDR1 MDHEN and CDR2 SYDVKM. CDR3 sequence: CASRQGVYEQYF. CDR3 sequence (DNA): TGTGCCAGCAGACAGGGAGTCTACGAGCAGTACTTC.

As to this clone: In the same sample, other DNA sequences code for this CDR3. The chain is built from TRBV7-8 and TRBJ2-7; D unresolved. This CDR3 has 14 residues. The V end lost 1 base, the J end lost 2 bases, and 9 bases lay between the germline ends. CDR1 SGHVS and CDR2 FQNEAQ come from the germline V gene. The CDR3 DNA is TGTGCCAGCAGCTTAGTGCAAGGAGCCTACGAGCAGTACTTC. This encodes CASSLVQGAYEQYF.

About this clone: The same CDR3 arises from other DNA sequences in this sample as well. The CDR3 is CASSVALSSYEQYF. The CDR3 DNA reads TGTGCCAGCAGCGTAGCCCTGAGCTCCTACGAGCAGTACTTC. J is TRBJ2-7 and V is TRBV9; D gene ambiguous. The germline CDR1 and CDR2 sequences are SGDLS and YYNGEE. The germline V and J ends were trimmed by 0 bases and 0 bases, with 7 bases remaining between them. This CDR3 comprises 14 residues.

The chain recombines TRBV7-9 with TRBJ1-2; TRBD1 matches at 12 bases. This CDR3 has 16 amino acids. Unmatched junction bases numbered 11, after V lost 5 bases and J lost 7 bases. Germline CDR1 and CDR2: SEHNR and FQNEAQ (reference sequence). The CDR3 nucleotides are TGTGCCAGCAGCCCCATCTCGGGACAGGGGGCCTTTGGCTACACCTTC. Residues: CASSPISGQGAFGYTF.

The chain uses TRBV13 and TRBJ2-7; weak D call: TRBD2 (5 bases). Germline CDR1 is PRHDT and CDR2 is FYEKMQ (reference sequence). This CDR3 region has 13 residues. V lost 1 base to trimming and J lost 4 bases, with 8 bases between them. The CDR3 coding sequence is TGTGCCAGCAGCTTAGAACTAGGGTACGAGCAGTACTTC. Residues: CASSLELGYEQYF.

The CDR3 DNA follows: TGTGCCAGCAGCGTTTGGGACAGGGCTGAGCAGTACTTC. Protein sequence: CASSVWDRAEQYF. The V call is TRBV9, the J call TRBJ2-7; TRBD1 agrees at 9 bases. This CDR3 region has 13 residues. V was clipped by 2 bases and J by 7 bases; unmatched bases: 4. Germline V gene data show CDR1 as SGDLS and CDR2 as YYNGEE.

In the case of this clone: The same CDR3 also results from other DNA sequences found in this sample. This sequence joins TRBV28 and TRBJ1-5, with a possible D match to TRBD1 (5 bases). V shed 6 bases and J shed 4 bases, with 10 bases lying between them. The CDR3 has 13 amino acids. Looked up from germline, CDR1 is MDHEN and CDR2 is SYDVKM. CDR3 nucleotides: TGTGCCAGCAGCTGGGGACGGAATCAGCCCCAGCATTTT. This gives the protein CASSWGRNQPQHF.

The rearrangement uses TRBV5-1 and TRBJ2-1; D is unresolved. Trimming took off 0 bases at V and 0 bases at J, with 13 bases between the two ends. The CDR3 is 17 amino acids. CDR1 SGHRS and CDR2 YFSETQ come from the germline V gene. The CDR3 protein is CASSLAAAHFSYNEQFF. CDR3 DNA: TGCGCCAGCAGCTTGGCGGCAGCTCATTTCTCCTACAATGAGCAGTTCTTC.

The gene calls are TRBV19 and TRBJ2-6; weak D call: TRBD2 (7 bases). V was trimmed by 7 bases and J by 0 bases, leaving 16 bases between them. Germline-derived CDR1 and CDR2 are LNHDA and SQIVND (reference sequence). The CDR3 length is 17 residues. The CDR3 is CASTGGGSFSGANVLTF. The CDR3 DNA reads TGTGCCAGTACCGGGGGCGGGAGCTTCTCTGGGGCCAACGTCCTGACTTTC.

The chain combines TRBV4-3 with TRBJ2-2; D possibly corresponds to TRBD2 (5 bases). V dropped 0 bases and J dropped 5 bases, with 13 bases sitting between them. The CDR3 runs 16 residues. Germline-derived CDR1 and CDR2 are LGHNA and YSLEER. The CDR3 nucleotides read TGCGCCAGCAGCCAAGATAGGAGGAGTGCAACCGGGGAGCTGTTTTTT. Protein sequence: CASSQDRRSATGELFF.

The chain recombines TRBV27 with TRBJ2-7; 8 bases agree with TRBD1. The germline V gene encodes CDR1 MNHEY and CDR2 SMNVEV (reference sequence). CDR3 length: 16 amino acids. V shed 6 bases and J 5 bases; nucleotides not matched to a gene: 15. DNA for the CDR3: TGTGCCAGCAGGACGGGACAGGCGCCTGGTAGGAACGAGCAGTACTTC. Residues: CASRTGQAPGRNEQYF.

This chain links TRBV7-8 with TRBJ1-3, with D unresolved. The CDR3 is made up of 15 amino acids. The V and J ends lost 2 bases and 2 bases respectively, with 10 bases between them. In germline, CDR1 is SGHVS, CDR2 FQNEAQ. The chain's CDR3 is CASSLSPGTGNTIYF. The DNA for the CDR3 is TGTGCCAGCAGCTTAAGCCCGGGGACTGGAAACACCATATATTTT.

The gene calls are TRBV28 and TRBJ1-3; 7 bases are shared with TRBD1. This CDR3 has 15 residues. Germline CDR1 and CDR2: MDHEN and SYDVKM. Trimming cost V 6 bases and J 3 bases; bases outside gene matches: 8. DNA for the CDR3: TGTGCCAGCAGACCAGGGGGGCATATTGGAAACACCATATATTTT. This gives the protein CASRPGGHIGNTIYF.

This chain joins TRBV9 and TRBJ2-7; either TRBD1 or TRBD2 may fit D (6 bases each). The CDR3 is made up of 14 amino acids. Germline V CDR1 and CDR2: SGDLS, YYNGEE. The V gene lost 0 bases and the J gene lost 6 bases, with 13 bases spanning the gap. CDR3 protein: CASSVGGGLREQYF. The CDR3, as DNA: TGTGCCAGCAGCGTAGGAGGGGGGCTCCGCGAGCAGTACTTC.

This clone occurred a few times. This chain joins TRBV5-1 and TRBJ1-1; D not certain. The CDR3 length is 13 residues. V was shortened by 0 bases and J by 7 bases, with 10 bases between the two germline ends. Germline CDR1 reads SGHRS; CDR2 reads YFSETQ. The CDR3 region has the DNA TGCGCCAGCAGCTTGGCCCGGGGAGTTGAAGCTTTCTTT. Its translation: CASSLARGVEAFF.